The next 18 T cell receptor beta chains were all read from a single sample in a study of T cells in Graves' hyperthyroidism and ophthalmopathy. Amplified TCR beta CDR3 regions derived from RNA transcripts. The primer set for the first-round RT-PCR of the TCR CDR3 was HTBI. One entry per CDR3 protein, called by TCRdb with MiXCR from the multiplex PCR reads. The sample shows around 700,000 distinct CDR3 sequences, approximately 19% of them seen only once. Source material: blood. The receptor source for this set is a woman aged 45 to 65 with Graves' hyperthyroidism that later progressed to Graves' ophthalmopathy.

The genes are TRBV18 and TRBJ1-1; 8 nucleotides line up with TRBD1. V shed 4 bases and J 5 bases; nucleotides not matched to a gene: 9. Germline-derived CDR1 and CDR2 are KGHSH and LQKENI. The CDR3 extends over 15 amino acids. The CDR3 coding sequence is TGTGCCAGCTCACTCGGTGACAGGGGTTTTACTGAAGCTTTCTTT. As protein: CASSLGDRGFTEAFF.

The chain combines TRBV12-3 or TRBV12-4 with TRBJ2-1, with D uncertain. The CDR3 runs to 13 residues. Trimming pared 7 bases from V and 9 bases from J, leaving 16 bases between. The CDR3 loop reads CASTLPSLSEQFF. Written as DNA, the CDR3 is TGTGCCAGCACCCTTCCTAGTCTTAGTGAGCAGTTCTTC.

There are many counts of this clonotype. The chain joins TRBV7-3 to TRBJ1-1; D uncertain. CDR1 SGHTA and CDR2 FQGTGA come from the germline V gene. Trimming took off 4 bases at V and 1 base at J, with 7 bases between the two ends. This CDR3 has 13 residues. The CDR3 DNA is TGTGCCAGCAGCTCGAATGGGAACACTGAAGCTTTCTTT. Amino acid sequence: CASSSNGNTEAFF.

For this clonotype: A much larger clone differs from this one at a single base, so this may be a read error. V is TRBV18 and J is TRBJ1-1, with D possibly TRBD1 on 5 matching bases. CDR1 and CDR2 from the germline V gene are KGHSH and LQKENI. CDR3 length: 15 amino acids. This CDR3 reads CAGSPTTGNGIEAFF. CDR3 in DNA: TGTGCCGGCTCACCGACCACAGGCAATGGGATTGAAGCTTTCTTT. Full variable domain (rest looked up from reference TRBV18 and TRBJ1-1): NAGVMQNPRHLVRRRGQEARLRCSPMKGHSHVYWYRQLPEEGLKFMVYLQKENIIDESGMPKERFSAEFPKEGPSILRIQQVVRGDSAAYFCAGSPTTGNGIEAFFGQGTRLTVV.

This clonotype was counted many times. J is TRBJ1-6 and V is TRBV20-1; the D is unclear. V lost 3 bases to trimming and J lost 3 bases, with 15 bases between them. CDR1 is DFQATT, CDR2 SNEGSKA, per germline (reference sequence). The CDR3 runs to 16 residues. For the CDR3, the DNA is TGCAGTGCTAGCTCTACCGATCGATTCTATAATTCACCCCTCCACTTT. Encoded protein: CSASSTDRFYNSPLHF.

The rearrangement uses TRBV25-1 and TRBJ2-3; D may be TRBD1 (6 bases). CDR1 is MGHDK and CDR2 is SYGVNS in the germline V gene. CDR3 size: 15 residues. With 4 bases removed from V and 4 bases from J, the gap between germline ends came to 15 bases. The CDR3 reads CASSASGTKADTQYF. In DNA form, the CDR3 reads TGTGCCAGCAGTGCGTCCGGGACAAAAGCAGATACGCAGTATTTT.

This clonotype appeared a few times. The V and J genes are TRBV6-2 or TRBV6-3 and TRBJ1-3, with 7 bases lining up with TRBD1. J was trimmed by 9 bases and V by 6 bases; bases with no gene match: 17. This CDR3 has 16 amino acids. Germline CDR1 reads MNHEY; CDR2 reads SVGEGT. CDR3 protein: CASRPGTANSRGTIYF. Here the CDR3 DNA reads TGTGCCAGCAGACCCGGGACAGCAAACAGTCGGGGCACCATATATTTT.

Ten or more counts support this clonotype. The chain couples TRBV27 to TRBJ1-2; D is ambiguous. Germline-derived CDR1 and CDR2 are MNHEY and SMNVEV (reference sequence). V was pared by 5 bases and J by 4 bases, with 14 bases between. This CDR3 spans 14 amino acids. In nucleotides, the CDR3 is TGTGCCAGCAGTCCGAGAGGGAGCCTCTATGGCTACACCTTC. This encodes CASSPRGSLYGYTF.

This clonotype was seen more than once but under ten times. This chain uses TRBV10-3 with TRBJ2-7, with D perhaps given as TRBD1 or TRBD2 (6 bases each). Looked up from germline, CDR1 is ENHRY and CDR2 is SYGVKD. The CDR3 has 13 amino acids. Trimming left V 7 bases short and J 5 bases short, with 15 bases between. The DNA of the CDR3 is TGTGCCATCACCACGGGGGCGCGGGACGAGCAGTACTTC. It translates to CAITTGARDEQYF.

This clonotype has at least ten counts. The V call is TRBV20-1, the J call TRBJ2-7, with 8 positions matching TRBD2. The CDR3 contains 14 residues. CDR1 is DFQATT, CDR2 SNEGSKA, per germline (reference sequence). V gave up 1 base and J gave up 3 bases; unmatched junction bases: 5. The CDR3 is CSARVAGRNYEQYF. CDR3 nucleotide sequence: TGCAGTGCTAGAGTAGCGGGGAGGAACTACGAGCAGTACTTC.

The rearrangement joins TRBV5-1 to TRBJ1-2; weak D call: TRBD1 (6 bases). This CDR3 has 14 residues. Trimming left V 0 bases short and J 6 bases short, with 12 bases between. Germline V gene lookup returns CDR1 SGHRS and CDR2 YFSETQ. The CDR3: CASSLDLTGNGYTF. As DNA, the CDR3 is TGCGCCAGCAGCTTGGATCTTACAGGGAATGGCTACACCTTC.

This clonotype was counted a single time. Germline is not matched at one junction end, which may reflect a read error. The chain has TRBV18 and TRBJ2-3; D possibly corresponds to TRBD2 (6 bases). The CDR3 loop spans 14 amino acids. Germline loops: CDR1 KGHSH, CDR2 LQKENI. The DNA for the CDR3 is TGTGCCAGCCCACCCGGGAGAGGCGCAGATACGCAGTATTTT. It encodes CASPPGRGADTQYF.

This clonotype was seen at least ten times. The rearrangement links TRBV20-1 to TRBJ2-7, with TRBD1 matching over 10 bases. The trim removed 0 bases at V and 6 bases at J, leaving 8 bases unmatched. The germline V gene encodes CDR1 DFQATT and CDR2 SNEGSKA (reference sequence). There are 15 residues in the CDR3. The CDR3 loop reads CSARDPTGGLVEQYF. CDR3 coding DNA: TGCAGTGCTAGAGACCCGACAGGGGGCTTGGTCGAGCAGTACTTC.

The chain couples TRBV5-1 to TRBJ2-2; no reliable D call. Germline V CDR1 and CDR2: SGHRS, YFSETQ. V lost 0 bases and J 7 bases, leaving 7 bases between the germline ends. The CDR3 is 13 residues long. For the CDR3, the DNA is TGCGCCAGCAGCTTGGATAGGTTCGGGGAGCTGTTTTTT. This encodes CASSLDRFGELFF.

This clonotype has ten or more counts. The J gene is TRBJ1-2, the V gene TRBV30; 8 nucleotides match TRBD1. After removal of 2 bases from V and 8 bases from J, the junction contained 7 bases not matched to a gene. CDR3 length equals 13 residues. Germline CDR1 reads GTSNPN; CDR2 reads SVGIG (reference sequence). The CDR3 nucleotides are TGTGCCTGGAGTCAGGACAGGGCTCCCGGCTACACCTTC. Its translation: CAWSQDRAPGYTF.

This clonotype was observed many times. V and J are TRBV11-2 and TRBJ1-2; D is undetermined. The CDR3 covers 16 residues. Germline CDR1 SGHAT, CDR2 FQNNGV. The ends were cut back, 2 bases at V and 4 bases at J, with 17 bases in the middle. In DNA, the CDR3 is TGTGCCAGCAGCTTAACTCGAGGCGGGATGGCCTATGGCTACACCTTC. This gives the protein CASSLTRGGMAYGYTF.

This clonotype was counted at least ten times. The V call is TRBV18, the J call TRBJ1-2, with 10 bases aligning to TRBD1. The germline V gene has CDR1 KGHSH and CDR2 LQKENI. CDR3 length: 15 residues. The trim removed 3 bases at V and 7 bases at J, leaving 8 bases unmatched. This CDR3 is CASSPPDRGAGGYTF. In DNA, the CDR3 is TGTGCCAGCTCACCCCCGGACAGGGGGGCTGGTGGCTACACCTTC.

The V call is TRBV18, the J call TRBJ1-1, with 8 bases lining up with TRBD1. In germline, CDR1 is KGHSH, CDR2 LQKENI. Unmatched junction bases numbered 5, after V lost 3 bases and J lost 8 bases. The CDR3 covers 13 residues. The CDR3 DNA is TGTGCCAGCTCACCCCAGACAGGGGAGGAAGCTTTCTTT. It translates to CASSPQTGEEAFF.